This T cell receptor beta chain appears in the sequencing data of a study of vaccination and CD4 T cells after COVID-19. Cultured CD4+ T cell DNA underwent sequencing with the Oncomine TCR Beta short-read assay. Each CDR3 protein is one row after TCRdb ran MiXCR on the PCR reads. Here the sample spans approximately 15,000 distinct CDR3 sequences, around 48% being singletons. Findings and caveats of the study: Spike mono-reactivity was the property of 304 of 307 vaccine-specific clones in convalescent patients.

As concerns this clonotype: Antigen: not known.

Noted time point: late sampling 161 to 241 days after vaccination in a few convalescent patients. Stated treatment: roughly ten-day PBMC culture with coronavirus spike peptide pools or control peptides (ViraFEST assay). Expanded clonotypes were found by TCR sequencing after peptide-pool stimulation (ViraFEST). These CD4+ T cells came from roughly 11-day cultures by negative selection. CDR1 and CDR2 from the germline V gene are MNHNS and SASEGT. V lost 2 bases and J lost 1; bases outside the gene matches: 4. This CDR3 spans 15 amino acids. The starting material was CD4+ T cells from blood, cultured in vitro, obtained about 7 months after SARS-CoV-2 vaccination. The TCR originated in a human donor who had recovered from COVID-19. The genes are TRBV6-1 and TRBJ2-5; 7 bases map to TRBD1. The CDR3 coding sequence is TGTGCCAGCAGTGAAAACAGGGGAGTCCAAGAGACCCAGTACTTC. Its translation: CASSENRGVQETQYF.